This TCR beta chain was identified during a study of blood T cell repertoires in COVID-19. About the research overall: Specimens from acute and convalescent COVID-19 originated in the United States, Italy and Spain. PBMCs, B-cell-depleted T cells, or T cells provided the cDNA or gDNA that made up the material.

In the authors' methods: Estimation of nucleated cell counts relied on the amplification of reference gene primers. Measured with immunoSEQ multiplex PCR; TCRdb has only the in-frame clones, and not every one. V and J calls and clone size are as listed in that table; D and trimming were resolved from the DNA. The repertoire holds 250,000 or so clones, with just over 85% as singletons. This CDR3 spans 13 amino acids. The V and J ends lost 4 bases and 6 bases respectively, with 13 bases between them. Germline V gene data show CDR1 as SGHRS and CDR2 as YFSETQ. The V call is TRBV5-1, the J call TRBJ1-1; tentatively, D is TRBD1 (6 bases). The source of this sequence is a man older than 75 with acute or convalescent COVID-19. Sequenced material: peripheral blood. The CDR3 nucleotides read TGCGCCAGCAGCGGAACAGGGTTCGCTGAAGCTTTCTTT. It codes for CASSGTGFAEAFF.